This note documents a single TCR beta chain sequence. The antigen remains unidentified. The treatment denotes: oral pan-JAK inhibitor, 5-10 mg twice daily. There are 17 residues in the CDR3. Trimming pared 1 base from V and 1 base from J, leaving 17 bases between. The germline CDR1 and CDR2 sequences are SGHVS and FQNEAQ. This record belongs to a study of CD8+ T cells in alopecia areata. Regarding the study as a whole: Scalp clonality, together with expanded CD8+ clones among the top 100, fell significantly with tofacitinib. In scalp samples, resident alphabeta T cells of normal skin are also sequenced.

cDNA serving as the sequencing template came from extracted, reverse transcribed RNA. Clones were read by immunoSEQ multiplex PCR, and TCRdb kept only the in-frame ones, dropping some. The table records 150,000 or so clones, 86% of them present only once. The source material was CD8+ T cells sorted from blood, sampled at week 4, from a patient treated with tofacitinib. This TCR was recovered from a human donor with alopecia areata. V and J are TRBV7-8 and TRBJ2-7; D may be TRBD1 (7 bases). Here the CDR3 reads CASSLGSRGRGSYEQYF. CDR3 coding DNA: TGTGCCAGCAGCTTAGGATCGCGGGGCAGGGGGTCCTACGAGCAGTACTTC.